Listed below are T cell receptor beta chains from one sample, sequenced in a study of Ad26.COV2.S vaccination and SARS-CoV-2 variants. TCRdb keeps only in-frame clones here, not all; method: immunoSEQ multiplex PCR. The table records about 330,000 clones, 90% of them present only once. The starting material was peripheral blood, obtained in a trial of Ad26.COV2.S vaccine versus placebo. All receptors come from a person between 18 and 65 years old who received the Ad26.COV2.S COVID-19 vaccine or a placebo. The CDR3 runs from the conserved cysteine through the conserved F or W. The order of the fields is clone size, V gene, J gene, D gene, CDR3 DNA, CDR3 protein. The D gene is left open where the match is weak. Clone size is stated in some rows and not others, as once, few, many or a class when expanded.

clone_size: -
v_call: TRBV5-4
j_call: TRBJ2-5
d_call: TRBD2
cdr3_nt: TGTGCCAGCAGCGCGGGGGGTAGCGCCGAAGAGACCCAGTACTTC
cdr3_aa: CASSAGGSAEETQYF

clone_size: once
v_call: TRBV18
j_call: TRBJ2-1
d_call: -
cdr3_nt: TGTGCCAGCTCACCAGGGGGGGGCAACTACAATGAGCAGTTCTTC
cdr3_aa: CASSPGGGNYNEQFF

clone_size: -
v_call: TRBV5-1
j_call: TRBJ2-3
d_call: TRBD1
cdr3_nt: TGCGCCAGCAGCCCCTCTGGGCAGGGGGAATTTACAGATACGCAGTATTTT
cdr3_aa: CASSPSGQGEFTDTQYF

clone_size: -
v_call: TRBV7-8
j_call: TRBJ2-1
d_call: -
cdr3_nt: TGTGCCAGCAGCCGCCTAGAAACGAATGAGCAGTTCTTC
cdr3_aa: CASSRLETNEQFF

clone_size: -
v_call: TRBV7-2
j_call: TRBJ2-3
d_call: TRBD1
cdr3_nt: TGTGCCAGCAGCCACCCGACAGGGCCCACAGATACGCAGTATTTT
cdr3_aa: CASSHPTGPTDTQYF

clone_size: once
v_call: TRBV6-1
j_call: TRBJ2-6
d_call: -
cdr3_nt: TGTGCCAGCAGTGAAGTAGGGGAACTCCCTGGGGCCAACGTCCTGACTTTC
cdr3_aa: CASSEVGELPGANVLTF

clone_size: -
v_call: TRBV10-2
j_call: TRBJ1-3
d_call: -
cdr3_nt: TGCGCCAGCCTATCGGGGCAGGGTTCGGGAAACACCATATATTTT
cdr3_aa: CASLSGQGSGNTIYF

clone_size: -
v_call: TRBV21-1
j_call: TRBJ2-1
d_call: -
cdr3_nt: TGTGCCAGCAGCAATGTCCGGGACAGCCTAGAGAATGAGCAGTTCTTC
cdr3_aa: CASSNVRDSLENEQFF

clone_size: -
v_call: TRBV6-1
j_call: TRBJ1-2
d_call: TRBD1
cdr3_nt: TGTGCCAGCAGTGAAGGTCGGGGACAGGTATATGGCTACACCTTC
cdr3_aa: CASSEGRGQVYGYTF

clone_size: -
v_call: TRBV7-8
j_call: TRBJ1-2
d_call: TRBD1
cdr3_nt: TGTGCCAGCAGCCCGCTAGGGGGTTCGGGACAGGGGGTTAACTATGGCTACACCTTC
cdr3_aa: CASSPLGGSGQGVNYGYTF

clone_size: -
v_call: TRBV5-1
j_call: TRBJ2-5
d_call: TRBD2
cdr3_nt: TGCGCCAGCAGCCTGCTGACCTTAGCGGGGGGTTCTCAGTCCAACCAAGAGACCCAGTACTTC
cdr3_aa: CASSLLTLAGGSQSNQETQYF

clone_size: -
v_call: TRBV7-6
j_call: TRBJ2-6
d_call: TRBD2
cdr3_nt: TGTGCCAGCAGCTTAAGACTAGCGGGGGACCTATCTAACCCCTCTGGGGCCAACGTCCTGACTTTC
cdr3_aa: CASSLRLAGDLSNPSGANVLTF

clone_size: -
v_call: TRBV27
j_call: TRBJ1-1
d_call: -
cdr3_nt: TGTGCCAGCAGTTTATTCTTCGGACCCGTCAGCACTGAAGCTTTCTTT
cdr3_aa: CASSLFFGPVSTEAFF

clone_size: -
v_call: TRBV2
j_call: TRBJ1-4
d_call: TRBD1
cdr3_nt: TGTGCCAGCAGAGAACAGGGGGCGCTGGATGAAAAACTGTTTTTT
cdr3_aa: CASREQGALDEKLFF

clone_size: -
v_call: TRBV7-2
j_call: TRBJ1-2
d_call: TRBD1
cdr3_nt: TGTGCCAGCAGTTTGGACAGGGGATATGGCTACACCTTC
cdr3_aa: CASSLDRGYGYTF

clone_size: once
v_call: TRBV7-8
j_call: TRBJ1-6
d_call: TRBD1
cdr3_nt: TGTGCCAGCAGCCCGGGACAGGGGAGCAGTTCACCCCTCCACTTT
cdr3_aa: CASSPGQGSSSPLHF

clone_size: -
v_call: TRBV19
j_call: TRBJ2-7
d_call: -
cdr3_nt: TGTGCCAGTAGTATAAGGCAGAACTACGAGCAGTACTTC
cdr3_aa: CASSIRQNYEQYF

clone_size: -
v_call: TRBV6-1
j_call: TRBJ1-1
d_call: -
cdr3_nt: TGTGCCAGCAGTGAACTAGCCCCAGCCCTGAACACTGAAGCTTTCTTT
cdr3_aa: CASSELAPALNTEAFF

clone_size: -
v_call: TRBV25-1
j_call: TRBJ1-1
d_call: -
cdr3_nt: TGTGCCAGCAGTGAATATTGGGGATATGAAGCTTTCTTT
cdr3_aa: CASSEYWGYEAFF

clone_size: -
v_call: TRBV6-4
j_call: TRBJ1-1
d_call: TRBD1
cdr3_nt: TGTGCCAGCAGGACTGGAGGGGGCATGAACACTGAAGCTTTCTTT
cdr3_aa: CASRTGGGMNTEAFF

clone_size: -
v_call: TRBV3-1/TRBV3-2
j_call: TRBJ2-7
d_call: TRBD1
cdr3_nt: TGTGCCAGCAGCCACCCGGGACAGGGCTCCTACGAGCAGTACTTC
cdr3_aa: CASSHPGQGSYEQYF

clone_size: -
v_call: TRBV5-6
j_call: TRBJ1-4
d_call: TRBD1
cdr3_nt: TGTGCCAGCAGCTGGGGGACAGGGGTGGCGGTTGAAAAACTGTTTTTT
cdr3_aa: CASSWGTGVAVEKLFF

clone_size: once
v_call: TRBV7-2
j_call: TRBJ2-7
d_call: -
cdr3_nt: TGTGCCAGCAGCTTAGGAGTGTCCGGGGGCGAGCAGTACTTC
cdr3_aa: CASSLGVSGGEQYF

clone_size: -
v_call: TRBV7-2
j_call: TRBJ2-1
d_call: TRBD2
cdr3_nt: TGTGCCAGCAGCTCTAGCGGGGGCCGGTATGAGCAGTTCTTC
cdr3_aa: CASSSSGGRYEQFF

clone_size: -
v_call: TRBV30
j_call: TRBJ1-1
d_call: -
cdr3_nt: TGTGCCTGGGCGGGAGCCACTGAAGCTTTCTTT
cdr3_aa: CAWAGATEAFF

clone_size: -
v_call: TRBV7-6
j_call: TRBJ2-1
d_call: TRBD2
cdr3_nt: TGTGCCAGCAGCACCTCTTCTAGCGGGGGGGCCCATGAGCAGTTCTTC
cdr3_aa: CASSTSSSGGAHEQFF

clone_size: -
v_call: TRBV19
j_call: TRBJ1-2
d_call: -
cdr3_nt: TGTGCCAGTGGAGTGGATGGGAATGGCTACACCTTC
cdr3_aa: CASGVDGNGYTF

clone_size: -
v_call: TRBV5-1
j_call: TRBJ2-5
d_call: -
cdr3_nt: TGCGCCAGCAGCACACAGCCCCAAGAGACCCAGTACTTC
cdr3_aa: CASSTQPQETQYF

clone_size: few
v_call: TRBV9
j_call: TRBJ1-2
d_call: TRBD1
cdr3_nt: TGTGCCAGCAAGGCGTGGCTGACAGGGCCCTATGGCTACACCTTC
cdr3_aa: CASKAWLTGPYGYTF

clone_size: -
v_call: TRBV6-5
j_call: TRBJ1-5
d_call: -
cdr3_nt: TGTGCCAGCAGTATACAGGGTGAATCCAATCAGCCCCAGCATTTT
cdr3_aa: CASSIQGESNQPQHF

clone_size: -
v_call: TRBV4-3
j_call: TRBJ2-1
d_call: TRBD1
cdr3_nt: TGCGCCAGCAGCCAAGAAGGACAGGGGGCTAAAAATGAGCAGTTCTTC
cdr3_aa: CASSQEGQGAKNEQFF

clone_size: -
v_call: TRBV4-2
j_call: TRBJ2-2
d_call: -
cdr3_nt: TGTGCCAGCAGCCAGGCCGCCAGGGGCCCGAACACCGGGGAGCTGTTTTTT
cdr3_aa: CASSQAARGPNTGELFF

clone_size: -
v_call: TRBV7-2
j_call: TRBJ1-2
d_call: TRBD1
cdr3_nt: TGTGCCAGCACCCGACAGGGGGCCTATGGCTACACCTTC
cdr3_aa: CASTRQGAYGYTF

clone_size: -
v_call: TRBV5-5
j_call: TRBJ2-5
d_call: -
cdr3_nt: TGTGCCAGCAGCTTGCGGGTTTCGCCCGAAGAGACCCAGTACTTC
cdr3_aa: CASSLRVSPEETQYF

clone_size: -
v_call: TRBV4-3
j_call: TRBJ2-3
d_call: -
cdr3_nt: TGCGCCAGCAGCCAGCAGGAGTTTACCTCCGATACGCAGTATTTT
cdr3_aa: CASSQQEFTSDTQYF

clone_size: -
v_call: TRBV3-1/TRBV3-2
j_call: TRBJ2-5
d_call: TRBD2
cdr3_nt: TGTGCCAGCAGCCCCACCGGGGGTCTAGCGGGGAGTGAAGAGACCCAGTACTTC
cdr3_aa: CASSPTGGLAGSEETQYF

clone_size: -
v_call: TRBV4-1
j_call: TRBJ1-2
d_call: -
cdr3_nt: TGCGCCAGCAGCCATCCCCAACCGGGACGTGAGGGCTACACCTTC
cdr3_aa: CASSHPQPGREGYTF

clone_size: -
v_call: TRBV6-6
j_call: TRBJ2-3
d_call: -
cdr3_nt: TGTGCCAGCAGGCCCCTAGAGGCAGATACGCAGTATTTT
cdr3_aa: CASRPLEADTQYF

clone_size: few
v_call: TRBV6-6
j_call: TRBJ1-4
d_call: -
cdr3_nt: TGTGCCAGCAGCCCCGCCAGGGGAATATATGAAAAACTGTTTTTT
cdr3_aa: CASSPARGIYEKLFF

clone_size: -
v_call: TRBV27
j_call: TRBJ1-2
d_call: TRBD1
cdr3_nt: TGTGCCAGCAGTTGGACAGGGGTTGGTGGCTACACCTTC
cdr3_aa: CASSWTGVGGYTF

clone_size: -
v_call: TRBV7-8
j_call: TRBJ1-5
d_call: -
cdr3_nt: TGTGCCAGCAGCTTAGGTACTTATAGCAATCAGCCCCAGCATTTT
cdr3_aa: CASSLGTYSNQPQHF

clone_size: -
v_call: TRBV20-1
j_call: TRBJ2-7
d_call: -
cdr3_nt: TGCAGTGCTAGTCCGCCTCCCTTCAGAAAAAGCTCCTACGAGCAGTACTTC
cdr3_aa: CSASPPPFRKSSYEQYF

clone_size: -
v_call: TRBV14
j_call: TRBJ1-2
d_call: -
cdr3_nt: TGTGCCAGCAGCCCCGGGGGCTATGGCTACACCTTC
cdr3_aa: CASSPGGYGYTF

clone_size: -
v_call: TRBV5-4
j_call: TRBJ2-1
d_call: TRBD2
cdr3_nt: TGTGCCAGCAGCCCCGTTCCTGGGGGGGAGACCGACAATGAGCAGTTCTTC
cdr3_aa: CASSPVPGGETDNEQFF